Listed below are T cell receptor beta chains from one sample, sequenced in a study of blood T cell repertoires in COVID-19. Measured with immunoSEQ multiplex PCR; TCRdb has only the in-frame clones, and not every one. The table has approximately 250,000 clones, about 86% seen once. The sample taken for sequencing was peripheral blood. These receptors all stem from a man aged 18 to 30 with active or convalescent COVID-19. Both conserved end residues are part of each CDR3. Rows may omit the clone size; those that give it use once, few, many or a size class.

size: -; J: TRBJ2-1; V: TRBV13; CDR3: CASSLGDSFDEQFF
size: once; J: TRBJ2-7; V: TRBV6-2/TRBV6-3; CDR3: CASSYEAGNTYEQYF
size: -; J: TRBJ1-1; V: TRBV6-5; CDR3: CASRARGQGTTEAFF
size: -; J: TRBJ2-7; V: TRBV5-1; CDR3: CASSYSSGGAEQYF
size: -; J: TRBJ2-6; V: TRBV5-1; CDR3: CASSLHSGANVLTF
size: -; J: TRBJ1-2; V: TRBV3-1/TRBV3-2; CDR3: CASSQDPAAGVYYGYTF
size: -; J: TRBJ2-6; V: TRBV19; CDR3: CASSPPPGQGTGANVLTF
size: -; J: TRBJ1-2; V: TRBV19; CDR3: CASRKTEIYGYTF
size: -; J: TRBJ1-1; V: TRBV19; CDR3: CASNPTGVAPEAFF
size: once; J: TRBJ1-1; V: TRBV27; CDR3: CASGRQGVTTEAFF
size: once; J: TRBJ2-3; V: TRBV6-5; CDR3: CASERQGAGTDTQYF
size: -; J: TRBJ2-5; V: TRBV7-9; CDR3: CASSLGAPIRETQYF
size: -; J: TRBJ2-6; V: TRBV6-5; CDR3: CASSSTGTTGANVLTF
size: -; J: TRBJ1-2; V: TRBV5-1; CDR3: CASSLEGQGGYGYTF
size: -; J: TRBJ2-5; V: TRBV5-1; CDR3: CASSLDGGSGETQYF
size: -; J: TRBJ2-1; V: TRBV6-5; CDR3: CASSWRQGAYNEQFF
size: once; J: TRBJ1-5; V: TRBV19; CDR3: CASSYSNQPQHF
size: -; J: TRBJ2-3; V: TRBV9; CDR3: CASSKERTQYF
size: -; J: TRBJ1-2; V: TRBV6-2/TRBV6-3; CDR3: CASSRTGAFPLNGYTF
size: few; J: TRBJ2-1; V: TRBV5-1; CDR3: CASSDGREGGNEQFF
size: -; J: TRBJ1-1; V: TRBV25-1; CDR3: CASRAKYRGMNTEAFF
size: once; J: TRBJ2-1; V: TRBV7-9; CDR3: CASSGLKAGDGYNEQFF
size: once; J: TRBJ2-5; V: TRBV24-1; CDR3: CATSDLGQGAQETQYF
size: many; J: TRBJ2-7; V: TRBV5-8; CDR3: CASSLSDGTYEQYF
size: -; J: TRBJ2-3; V: TRBV9; CDR3: CASSVGAGKITDTQYF
size: -; J: TRBJ1-2; V: TRBV3-1/TRBV3-2; CDR3: CASSHLTGDGYTF
size: -; J: TRBJ2-5; V: TRBV3-1/TRBV3-2; CDR3: CASSQGEERAGGGETQYF
size: -; J: TRBJ2-3; V: TRBV29-1; CDR3: CSGRFSTDTQYF
size: few; J: TRBJ2-7; V: TRBV5-4; CDR3: CASSPPAGDEQYF
size: -; J: TRBJ2-3; V: TRBV7-3; CDR3: CASSWGMGDSDTQYF
size: -; J: TRBJ2-1; V: TRBV19; CDR3: CASTTGQGSYNEQFF
size: -; J: TRBJ2-3; V: TRBV5-4; CDR3: CASSRGGGRLGTDTQYF
size: -; J: TRBJ2-6; V: TRBV24-1; CDR3: CATSDPRGGQGAPGANVLTF
size: -; J: TRBJ2-4; V: TRBV19; CDR3: CASSDIDTGAKNIQYF
size: few; J: TRBJ1-6; V: TRBV4-3; CDR3: CASRKNEGVSPLHF
size: -; J: TRBJ2-7; V: TRBV30; CDR3: CAWRGTIRF
size: once; J: TRBJ2-7; V: TRBV6-6; CDR3: CASSSPSYEQYF
size: once; J: TRBJ2-7; V: TRBV9; CDR3: CASSEGTSGSDEQYF
size: -; J: TRBJ2-5; V: TRBV5-4; CDR3: CATSGGGFQETQYF
size: -; J: TRBJ1-6; V: TRBV19; CDR3: CASSMNRDSRSPLHF
size: -; J: TRBJ2-7; V: TRBV6-1; CDR3: CASSEGGLSSYEQYF
size: -; J: TRBJ2-4; V: TRBV7-2; CDR3: CASSHPPDFKAKNIQYF
size: -; J: TRBJ1-1; V: TRBV2; CDR3: CASKNRDLNTEAFF
size: -; J: TRBJ2-5; V: TRBV5-1; CDR3: CASCKGTGQETQYF
size: once; J: TRBJ1-2; V: TRBV3-1/TRBV3-2; CDR3: CASSHAQDTYGYTF
size: -; J: TRBJ2-3; V: TRBV6-2/TRBV6-3; CDR3: CASSHPGPTRYADTQYF
size: -; J: TRBJ2-5; V: TRBV19; CDR3: CASSSDSQGKETQYF
size: -; J: TRBJ1-2; V: TRBV28; CDR3: CASSPAPGQGADGYTF
size: -; J: TRBJ2-2; V: TRBV9; CDR3: CASSPGQNTGELFF
size: -; J: TRBJ2-2; V: TRBV29-1; CDR3: CSGTGNTGELFF
size: -; J: TRBJ2-2; V: TRBV7-9; CDR3: CASNRRGEIGELFF
size: -; J: TRBJ1-2; V: TRBV10-3; CDR3: CAINGARAGGYTF
size: -; J: TRBJ1-4; V: TRBV3-1/TRBV3-2; CDR3: CATSQRGNEKLFF